The source of this T cell receptor beta chain is a study of CXCR3-negative and CXCR3-positive naive CD8 T cells. For the study at large: The dataset comprises about 135 million TRB reads in total, with about 1.5 +/- 0.3 million reads per library.

UMI-labeled 5' RACE yielded the TRB cDNA libraries. TCRdb reanalyzed the 5' RACE reads, giving one entry per CDR3 protein sequence and no DNA. The repertoire table contains over 100,000 distinct CDR3 sequences. Turning to this clonotype: The antigen remains undetermined.

The CD45RO-CCR7+CD27+CD95- phenotype denoted naive CD8+ T cells. Germline V lookup: CDR1 SEHNR, CDR2 FQNEAQ (reference sequence). The CDR3 is 16 amino acids. Study-wide results and limits: Naive cells that were CXCR3-negative or CXCR3-positive used TRBV-TRBJ genes alike, while memory cells diverged. Naive cells with CXCR3 showed TRB CDR3s that were more hydrophobic than those in CXCR3-negative naive cells.

The receptor's source is a human donor in good health. Some clones in this sample may be carry-over from other donors' samples. The gene calls are TRBV7-9 and TRBJ2-1; the D gene TCRdb calls, TRBD1, cannot be checked with no DNA. The sequencing sample was made of naive CXCR3+ CD8+ T cells from blood. Regarding subset: CD45RO-CCR7+CD27+CD95- naive CD8+ T cells expressing CXCR3 (TNR3+). CDR3 residues: CASSIGTGDSWAEQFF.